This entry describes one TCR beta chain. Germline CDR1 and CDR2: SGHRS and YFSETQ. V was pared by 4 bases and J by 10 bases, with 15 bases of the junction left unmatched. CDR3 length: 17 residues. This sample was included in a study of blood T cell repertoires in COVID-19. As for the study in general: Sites across the United States, Italy and Spain contributed samples from acute and convalescent COVID-19. T cells, B-cell-depleted T cells, or PBMCs provided the cDNA or gDNA that served as material.

As originally analysed: Reference gene primer amplification gave nucleated cell count estimates. The data were produced by immunoSEQ multiplex PCR, yet TCRdb's version contains in-frame clones alone and is incomplete. V and J calls and clone size follow that table, whereas D and trimming were derived from the DNA. Found here are 250,000 or so clones, about 90% of them singletons; the top ten hold 6.2%. The sequencing input was peripheral blood. The chain couples TRBV5-1 to TRBJ1-6, with TRBD1 identical over 9 bases. This TCR came from a man aged 55 to 70 with acute or convalescent COVID-19. In DNA form, the CDR3 reads TGCGCCAGCAGCCCGGGACAGGGAAAGGGTCCAGGATCACCCCTCCACTTT. As protein: CASSPGQGKGPGSPLHF.